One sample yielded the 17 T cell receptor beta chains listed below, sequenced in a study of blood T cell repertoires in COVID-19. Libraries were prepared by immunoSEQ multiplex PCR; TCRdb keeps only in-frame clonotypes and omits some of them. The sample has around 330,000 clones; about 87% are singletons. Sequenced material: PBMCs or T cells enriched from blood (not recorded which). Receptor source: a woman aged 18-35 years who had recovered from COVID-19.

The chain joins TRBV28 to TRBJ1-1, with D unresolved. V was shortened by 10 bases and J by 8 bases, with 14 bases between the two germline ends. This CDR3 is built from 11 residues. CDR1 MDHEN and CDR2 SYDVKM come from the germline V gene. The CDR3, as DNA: TGTGCCACCACGGGGAACCCCGAAGCTTTCTTT. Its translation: CATTGNPEAFF.

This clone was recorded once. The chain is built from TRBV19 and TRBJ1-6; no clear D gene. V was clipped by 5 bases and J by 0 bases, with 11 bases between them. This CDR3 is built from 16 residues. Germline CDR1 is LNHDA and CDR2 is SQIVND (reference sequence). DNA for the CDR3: TGTGCCAGTAGTCTAGCAATGAGCTCCTATAATTCACCCCTCCACTTT. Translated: CASSLAMSSYNSPLHF.

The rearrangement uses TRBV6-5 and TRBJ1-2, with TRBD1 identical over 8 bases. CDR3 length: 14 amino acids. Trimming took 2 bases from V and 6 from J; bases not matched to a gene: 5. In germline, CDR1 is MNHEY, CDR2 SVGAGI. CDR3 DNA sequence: TGTGCCAGCAGTTACCGTGGGACAGGCAATGGCTACACCTTC. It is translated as CASSYRGTGNGYTF.

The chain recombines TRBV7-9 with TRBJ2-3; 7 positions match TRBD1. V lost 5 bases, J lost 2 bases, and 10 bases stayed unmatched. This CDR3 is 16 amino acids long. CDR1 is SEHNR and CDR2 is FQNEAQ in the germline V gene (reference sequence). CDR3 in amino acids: CASSQTGAPPTDTQYF. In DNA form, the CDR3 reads TGTGCCAGCAGCCAAACAGGGGCCCCCCCCACAGATACGCAGTATTTT.

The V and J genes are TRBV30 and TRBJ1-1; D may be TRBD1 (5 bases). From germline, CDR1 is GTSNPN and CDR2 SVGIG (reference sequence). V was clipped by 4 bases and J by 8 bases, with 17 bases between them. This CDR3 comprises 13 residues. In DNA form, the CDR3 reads TGTGCCTGGAATCACCTAAGGGGTGGAGAAGCTTTCTTT. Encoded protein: CAWNHLRGGEAFF.

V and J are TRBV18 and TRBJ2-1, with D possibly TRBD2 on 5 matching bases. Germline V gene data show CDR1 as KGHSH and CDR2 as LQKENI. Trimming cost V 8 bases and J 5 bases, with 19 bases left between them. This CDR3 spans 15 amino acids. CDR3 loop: CASTAPPVRDNEQFF. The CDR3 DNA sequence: TGTGCCAGCACTGCCCCGCCTGTGAGGGACAATGAGCAGTTCTTC.

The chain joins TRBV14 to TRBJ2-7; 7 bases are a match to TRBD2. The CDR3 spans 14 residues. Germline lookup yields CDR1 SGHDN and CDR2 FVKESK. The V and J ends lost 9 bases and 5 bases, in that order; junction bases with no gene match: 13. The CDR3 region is CASGGDHEFNEQYF. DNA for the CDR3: TGTGCCAGTGGGGGGGACCACGAATTCAACGAGCAGTACTTC. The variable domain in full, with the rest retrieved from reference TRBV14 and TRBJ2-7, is EAGVTQFPSHSVIEKGQTVTLRCDPISGHDNLYWYRRVMGKEIKFLLHFVKESKQDESGMPNNRFLAERTGGTYSTLKVQPAELEDSGVYFCASGGDHEFNEQYFGPGTRLTVT.

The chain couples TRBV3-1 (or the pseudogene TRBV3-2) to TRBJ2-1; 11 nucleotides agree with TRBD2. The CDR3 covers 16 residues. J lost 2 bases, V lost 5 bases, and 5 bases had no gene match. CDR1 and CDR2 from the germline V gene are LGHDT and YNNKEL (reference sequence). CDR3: CASSSASGRPYNEQFF. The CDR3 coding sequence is TGTGCCAGCAGCTCCGCTAGCGGGAGGCCCTACAATGAGCAGTTCTTC.

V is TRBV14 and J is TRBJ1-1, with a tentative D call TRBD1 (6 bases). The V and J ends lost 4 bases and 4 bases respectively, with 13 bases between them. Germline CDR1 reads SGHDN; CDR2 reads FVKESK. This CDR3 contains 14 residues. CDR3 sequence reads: CASSLQGLGTEAFF. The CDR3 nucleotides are TGTGCCAGCAGCCTACAGGGTTTAGGCACTGAAGCTTTCTTT.

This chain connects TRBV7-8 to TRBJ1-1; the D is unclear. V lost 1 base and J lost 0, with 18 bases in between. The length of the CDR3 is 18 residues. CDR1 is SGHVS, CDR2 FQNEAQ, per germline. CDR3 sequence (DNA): TGTGCCAGCAGCTTAGGAGTGGGAGGGATCGGGATGAACACTGAAGCTTTCTTT. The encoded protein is CASSLGVGGIGMNTEAFF.

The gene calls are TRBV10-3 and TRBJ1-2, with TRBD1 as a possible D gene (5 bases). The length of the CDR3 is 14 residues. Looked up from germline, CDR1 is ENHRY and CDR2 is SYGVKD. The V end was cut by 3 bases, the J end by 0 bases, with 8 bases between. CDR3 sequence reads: CAISEQVANYGYTF. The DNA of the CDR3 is TGTGCCATCAGTGAACAGGTGGCTAACTATGGCTACACCTTC.

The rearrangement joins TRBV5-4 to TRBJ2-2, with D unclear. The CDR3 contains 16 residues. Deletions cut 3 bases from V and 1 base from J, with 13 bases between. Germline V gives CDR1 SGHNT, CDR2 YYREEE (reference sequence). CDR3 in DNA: TGTGCCAGCAGCTCCCCCCTTGTGTTGAACACCGGGGAGCTGTTTTTT. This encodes CASSSPLVLNTGELFF.

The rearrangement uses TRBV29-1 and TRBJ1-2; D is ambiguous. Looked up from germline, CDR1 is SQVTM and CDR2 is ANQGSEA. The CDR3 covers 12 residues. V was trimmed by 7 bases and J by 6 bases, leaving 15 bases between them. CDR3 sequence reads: CSEKSQTDGYTF. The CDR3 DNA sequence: TGCAGCGAAAAATCCCAAACAGATGGCTACACCTTC.

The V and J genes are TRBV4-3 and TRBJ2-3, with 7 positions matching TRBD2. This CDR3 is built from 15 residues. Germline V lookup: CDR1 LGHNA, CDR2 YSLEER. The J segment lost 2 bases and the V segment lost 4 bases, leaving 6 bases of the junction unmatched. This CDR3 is CASSRGTTVTDTQYF. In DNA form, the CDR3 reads TGCGCCAGCAGCCGCGGGACTACGGTCACAGATACGCAGTATTTT.

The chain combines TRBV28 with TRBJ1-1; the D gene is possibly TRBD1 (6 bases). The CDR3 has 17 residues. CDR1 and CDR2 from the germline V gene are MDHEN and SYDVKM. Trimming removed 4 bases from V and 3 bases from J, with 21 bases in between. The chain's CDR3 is CASSSPGQRNLHTEAFF. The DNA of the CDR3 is TGTGCCAGCAGTTCACCGGGACAAAGGAATCTGCACACTGAAGCTTTCTTT.

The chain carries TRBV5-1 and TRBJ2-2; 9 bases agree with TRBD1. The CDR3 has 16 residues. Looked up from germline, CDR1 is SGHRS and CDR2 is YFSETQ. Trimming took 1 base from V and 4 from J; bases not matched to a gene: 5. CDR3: CASSLLAGQGTGELFF. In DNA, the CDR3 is TGCGCCAGCAGCTTGCTGGCGGGACAGGGCACCGGGGAGCTGTTTTTT.

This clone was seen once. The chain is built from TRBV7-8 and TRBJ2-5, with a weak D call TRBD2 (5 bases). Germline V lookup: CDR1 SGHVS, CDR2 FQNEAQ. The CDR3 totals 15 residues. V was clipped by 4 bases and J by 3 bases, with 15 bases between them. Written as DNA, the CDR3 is TGTGCCAGCAGCTCAAACCCCGGGAACGAAGAGACCCAGTACTTC. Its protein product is CASSSNPGNEETQYF.